A single sample gave rise to the 3 T cell receptor beta chains below, sequenced in a study of blood T cell repertoires in COVID-19. The assay was immunoSEQ multiplex PCR, and TCRdb's table has in-frame clones only and misses some. The sample carries about 21,000 clones, about 89% recorded once. Sequenced: peripheral blood. These receptors originate from a man aged 65 to 85 with active COVID-19.

This chain connects TRBV30 to TRBJ2-5; D is unresolved. Germline lookup yields CDR1 GTSNPN and CDR2 SVGIG (reference sequence). CDR3 length: 11 residues. Trimming removed 6 bases at V and 2 bases at J, with 7 bases between. CDR3 nucleotides: TGTGCCTGCACGCGTCAAGAGACCCAGTACTTC. Its translation: CACTRQETQYF. The whole variable domain, remainder taken from reference TRBV30 and TRBJ2-5, is SQTIHQWPATLVQPVGSPLSLECTVEGTSNPNLYWYRQAAGRGLQLLFYSVGIGQISSEVPQNLSASRPQDRQFILSSKKLLLSDSGFYLCACTRQETQYFGPGTRLLVL.

This clone was counted a few times. V and J are TRBV2 and TRBJ1-6, with 7 bases identical to TRBD1. This CDR3 has 13 amino acids. Germline V gene sequence: CDR1 SNHLY, CDR2 FYNNEI. V was clipped by 6 bases and J by 10 bases; unmatched bases: 6. CDR3 sequence reads: CASRTGLESPLHF. The CDR3 DNA follows: TGTGCCAGCAGGACAGGGTTGGAGTCACCCCTCCACTTT. Using reference TRBV2 and TRBJ1-6 for the parts outside the CDR3, the full variable domain is EPEVTQTPSHQVTQMGQEVILRCVPISNHLYFYWYRQILGQKVEFLVSFYNNEISEKSEIFDDQFSVERPDGSNFTLKIRSTKLEDSAMYFCASRTGLESPLHFGNGTRLTVT.

This chain links TRBV6-5 with TRBJ1-2; a possible D gene is TRBD1 (6 bases). Trimming took off 2 bases at V and 3 bases at J, with 16 bases between the two ends. Germline loops: CDR1 MNHEY, CDR2 SVGAGI. The CDR3 sequence is 16 residues long. The CDR3 region is CASSYEGGSLYYGYTF. CDR3 nucleotide sequence: TGTGCCAGCAGTTACGAGGGGGGGAGTCTTTACTATGGCTACACCTTC.